This entry lists 20 T cell receptor beta chains sequenced from one sample in a study of Graves' ophthalmopathy and Graves' hyperthyroidism. For repertoire sequencing, the TCR beta CDR3 regions were amplified from RNA transcripts. An opening RT-PCR round employed HTBI primers and preceded a second-round multiplex PCR. A single record per CDR3 protein comes from TCRdb applying MiXCR to the multiplex PCR reads. The table lists around 600,000 distinct CDR3 sequences, 35% to 45% of them singletons. The specimen sequenced was peripheral blood. These receptors were obtained from an adult man with Graves' ophthalmopathy.

A remark on this clonotype: It may be a read error: a sequence one base away is much more abundant. The chain joins TRBV19 to TRBJ2-5, with 16 bases lining up with TRBD2. CDR3 length: 17 residues. The germline V gene encodes CDR1 LNHDA and CDR2 SQIVND (reference sequence). The CDR3 region has the DNA TGTGTCAGTAGTCCCGGGACTAGCGGGAGGGCCTGGGAGACCCAGTACTTC. Translation: CVSSPGTSGRAWETQYF. Using reference TRBV19 and TRBJ2-5 for the parts outside the CDR3, the full variable domain is DGGITQSPKYLFRKEGQNVTLSCEQNLNHDAMYWYRQDPGQGLRLIYYSQIVNDFQKGDIAEGYSVSREKKESFPLTVTSAQKNPTAFYLCVSSPGTSGRAWETQYFGPGTRLLVL.

The table lists this clonotype with many counts. The chain carries TRBV7-8 and TRBJ1-1; no firm D call. Deletions cut 2 bases from V and 2 bases from J, with 9 bases between. The germline gives CDR1 SGHVS, CDR2 FQNEAQ. The CDR3 is made up of 14 amino acids. CDR3 coding DNA: TGTGCCAGCAGCTTACCCACCTTAAACACTGAAGCTTTCTTT. Protein: CASSLPTLNTEAFF. Full variable domain (missing parts from reference TRBV7-8 and TRBJ1-1): GAGVSQSPRYKVAKRGQDVALRCDPISGHVSLFWYQQALGQGPEFLTYFQNEAQLDKSGLPSDRFFAERPEGSVSTLKIQRTQQEDSAVYLCASSLPTLNTEAFFGQGTRLTVV.

This clonotype showed up many times. J is TRBJ2-5 and V is TRBV7-3; 11 bases align to TRBD2. The CDR3 length is 15 residues. Trimming cost V 5 bases and J 5 bases; bases outside gene matches: 7. CDR1 and CDR2 (germline): SGHTA, FQGTGA. The CDR3 spells CASSAGTSGGETQYF. The CDR3 DNA reads as TGTGCCAGCAGCGCCGGTACTAGCGGGGGTGAGACCCAGTACTTC.

The V gene is TRBV10-3, the J gene TRBJ2-5, with 10 bases matching TRBD2. V lost 3 bases and J lost 7; bases outside the gene matches: 5. This CDR3 spans 14 amino acids. Germline values: CDR1 ENHRY, CDR2 SYGVKD. The CDR3 loop is CAISDEWTSGTQYF. In DNA, the CDR3 is TGTGCCATCAGTGACGAATGGACTAGCGGGACCCAGTACTTC.

There are a few counts of this clonotype. The gene calls are TRBV5-4 and TRBJ1-3, with 9 positions matching TRBD1. Germline V gives CDR1 SGHNT, CDR2 YYREEE (reference sequence). This CDR3 has 15 amino acids. After removal of 1 base from V and 9 bases from J, the junction contained 8 bases not matched to a gene. The CDR3 loop reads CASSLSGTGRTTIYF. CDR3 nucleotide sequence: TGTGCCAGCAGCTTGTCTGGGACAGGGCGAACCACCATATATTTT. Based on the CDR3 plus reference TRBV5-4 and TRBJ1-3, the full variable domain is ETGVTQSPTHLIKTRGQQVTLRCSSQSGHNTVSWYQQALGQGPQFIFQYYREEENGRGNFPPRFSGLQFPNYSSELNVNALELDDSALYLCASSLSGTGRTTIYFGEGSWLTVV.

This clonotype has only one observation. A much larger clone is a single base away; this may be a read error. This chain connects TRBV12-3 or TRBV12-4 to TRBJ1-2; TRBD1 matches 7 bases. The CDR3 is 14 amino acids. J gave up 4 bases and V 6 bases, and 8 bases lay outside the gene matches. The CDR3 DNA is TGTGCCAGCAGCCAAGGGACAGAGCCCTATGGCTACACCTTC. It translates to CASSQGTEPYGYTF.

With regard to this clonotype: A clone one base away is much larger, so this may be a read error. No conserved phenylalanine or tryptophan is present at the end of the CDR3, so a read error is the likely explanation. The CDR3 is CASSPRQGYYEQYL. CDR3 nucleotide sequence: TGTGCCAGCAGCCCGAGACAGGGATACTACGAGCAGTACCTC. The chain uses TRBV7-9 and TRBJ2-7, with TRBD1 matching over 7 bases. Germline V gene lookup returns CDR1 SEHNR and CDR2 FQNEAQ (reference sequence). J was trimmed by 3 bases and V by 5 bases; bases with no gene match: 7. The CDR3 spans 14 residues.

The rearrangement joins TRBV20-1 to TRBJ1-2; 7 nucleotides agree with TRBD1. V trimming: 5 bases; J trimming: 7 bases; junction bases outside the gene matches: 13. CDR3 length: 14 amino acids. Germline values: CDR1 DFQATT, CDR2 SNEGSKA (reference sequence). CDR3 in amino acids: CSAFPQSGGRGYTF. CDR3 nucleotides: TGCAGTGCTTTCCCTCAATCAGGGGGACGTGGCTACACCTTC.

Many counts were recorded for this clonotype. This chain links TRBV11-2 with TRBJ1-1; 8 bases match TRBD1. Germline assignment: CDR1 SGHAT and CDR2 FQNNGV. This CDR3 comprises 15 residues. J lost 3 bases, V lost 5 bases, and 8 bases had no gene match. The CDR3 coding sequence is TGTGCCAGCAGCGTCCGGACAGGGAGTGACACTGAAGCTTTCTTT. It yields the protein CASSVRTGSDTEAFF.

The chain employs TRBV2 and TRBJ2-2; D may be TRBD2 (5 bases). Germline-derived CDR1 and CDR2 are SNHLY and FYNNEI. This CDR3 contains 15 residues. V was trimmed by 5 bases and J by 1 base, leaving 11 bases between them. The CDR3 coding sequence is TGTGCCAGCAGTTGGAGGACGGTGAACACCGGGGAGCTGTTTTTT. Its translation is CASSWRTVNTGELFF.

In this sample, this clonotype turned up a few times. The chain employs TRBV11-3 and TRBJ1-2, with 7 positions matching TRBD1. The J segment lost 3 bases and the V segment lost 5 bases, leaving 9 bases of the junction unmatched. CDR3 length: 15 residues. Germline lookup yields CDR1 SGHNT and CDR2 YENEEA. In nucleotides, the CDR3 is TGTGCCAGCAGCCCTTCAGACAGGGCAGACTATGGCTACACCTTC. Translation gives CASSPSDRADYGYTF.

This clonotype was picked up many times. The genes are TRBV20-1 and TRBJ2-7, with a weak D call TRBD1 (6 bases). Germline V gene sequence: CDR1 DFQATT, CDR2 SNEGSKA (reference sequence). The CDR3 length is 13 residues. The ends were cut back, 5 bases at V and 2 bases at J, with 13 bases in the middle. The CDR3 sequence is CSAFRTVPYEQYF. CDR3 coding DNA: TGCAGTGCTTTCCGGACAGTACCCTACGAGCAGTACTTC.

CDR3: CSVEDDRDTAYF. As DNA, the CDR3 is TGCAGCGTTGAAGATGACAGGGACACCGCGTACTTC. V gene TRBV29-1 combines with J gene TRBJ2-7; 7 bases fit TRBD1. Germline trimming cut 0 bases from V and 12 bases from J; bases unmatched to any gene: 8. The CDR3 contains 12 residues. Germline V lookup: CDR1 SQVTM, CDR2 ANQGSEA.

This clonotype was recorded at least ten times. This chain joins TRBV5-1 and TRBJ1-2; 7 nucleotides align to TRBD1. Germline V CDR1 and CDR2: SGHRS, YFSETQ. J was trimmed by 8 bases and V by 5 bases; bases with no gene match: 12. This CDR3 comprises 14 residues. The CDR3 loop reads CASSDKTGSGGYTF. CDR3 nucleotide sequence: TGCGCCAGCAGTGACAAGACAGGGAGTGGAGGCTACACCTTC. Supplemented by reference TRBV5-1 and TRBJ1-2, the full variable domain reads KAGVTQTPRYLIKTRGQQVTLSCSPISGHRSVSWYQQTPGQGLQFLFEYFSETQRNKGNFPGRFSGRQFSNSRSEMNVSTLELGDSALYLCASSDKTGSGGYTFGSGTRLTVV.

Details on this clonotype: Just one base apart from a much larger clone, this may be a read error. V usage is TRBV27 and J usage is TRBJ1-1; D gene uncertain. Germline CDR1 is MNHEY and CDR2 is SMNVEV (reference sequence). This CDR3 has 11 residues. In nucleotides, the CDR3 is TGTGCCAGCATCCAAGGCACTGAAACTTTCTTT. As protein: CASIQGTETFF.

In regard to this clonotype: A read error may be the cause here, since a much bigger clone is one base away. This rearrangement joins TRBV25-1 to TRBJ2-7; a weak D match, TRBD2 (7 bases). CDR1 and CDR2 from the germline V gene are MGHDK and SYGVNS. Trimming cost V 6 bases and J 5 bases, with 11 bases left between them. The CDR3 totals 12 residues. The CDR3 spells CASSGGLNEQYF. The CDR3, as DNA: TGTGCCAGCAGCGGGGGGCTTAACGAGCAGTACTTC.

This clonotype showed up many times. This rearrangement joins TRBV12-3 or TRBV12-4 to TRBJ1-1, with TRBD1 identical over 9 bases. V was pared by 3 bases and J by 3 bases, with 2 bases of the junction left unmatched. The CDR3 is 14 residues long. The CDR3 region has the DNA TGTGCCAGCAGTTTCACAGGGGGCGACACTGAAGCTTTCTTT. Translated, it gives CASSFTGGDTEAFF.

The rearrangement uses TRBV5-8 and TRBJ1-2; no clear D gene. This CDR3 comprises 14 residues. V was shortened by 4 bases and J by 4 bases, with 14 bases between the two germline ends. CDR1 SGHTS and CDR2 YDEGEE come from the germline V gene. The CDR3 nucleotides read TGTGCCAGCAGCCCCAGATATTCCAGCTATGGCTACACCTTC. Protein sequence: CASSPRYSSYGYTF.

This clonotype has a count of ten or more. The chain employs TRBV5-1 and TRBJ2-5; D not resolved. This CDR3 has 15 amino acids. V shed 0 bases and J shed 1 base, with 10 bases lying between them. Germline V gene data show CDR1 as SGHRS and CDR2 as YFSETQ. The CDR3 coding sequence is TGCGCCAGCAGCTTGGAATCAGGTGGCCAAGAGACCCAGTACTTC. Encoded protein: CASSLESGGQETQYF. Using reference TRBV5-1 and TRBJ2-5 for the parts outside the CDR3, the full variable domain is KAGVTQTPRYLIKTRGQQVTLSCSPISGHRSVSWYQQTPGQGLQFLFEYFSETQRNKGNFPGRFSGRQFSNSRSEMNVSTLELGDSALYLCASSLESGGQETQYFGPGTRLLVL.

The rearrangement links TRBV5-5 to TRBJ2-5, with a weak D call TRBD1 (6 bases). Trimming left V 3 bases short and J 5 bases short, with 17 bases between. The CDR3 runs 15 residues. From germline, CDR1 is SGHKS and CDR2 YYEKEE (reference sequence). Here the CDR3 DNA reads TGTGCCAGCAGCTGGGACACCCCGTCCTCGGAGACCCAGTACTTC. It translates to CASSWDTPSSETQYF.